The 5 T cell receptor beta chains below come from one sample, sequenced in a study of T cell repertoires in cytomegalovirus infection (dated 2019 in TCRdb). Antigens for these TCRs are unknown. The data were produced on an Illumina HiSeq 1500. TCRdb applied fastp at Q25 and MiXCR to the public reads, then kept only in-frame beta chains. Each record represents a unique CDR3 protein, reported with the most common genes and DNA among its rows. In this sample the table shows some 320,000 distinct CDR3 sequences, under 35% of which occur a single time. Of the sample, about 20% falls within the top ten clones. Explained via the paper, the treatment or condition label denotes: in vitro stimulation with specific CMV peptide epitopes to enrich CMV-specific T cells. The specimen comprised cultured PBMCs, sampled from culture after CMV antigen stimulation. Receptors were obtained from a human donor in good health (CMV status not recorded). Some clones in this sample may be carry-over from other donors' samples.

This clonotype was picked up a small number of times. The chain employs TRBV19 and TRBJ2-4; 7 bases are a match to TRBD2. CDR3 length: 17 residues. Unmatched junction bases numbered 13, after V lost 5 bases and J lost 3 bases. Germline CDR1 reads LNHDA; CDR2 reads SQIVND (reference sequence). As DNA, the CDR3 is TGTGCCAGTAGTGGACGGTTCCGACGGGGGGACAAAAACATTCAGTACTTC. Amino acids: CASSGRFRRGDKNIQYF.

This chain links TRBV9 with TRBJ2-2, with TRBD2 as a possible D gene (6 bases). The CDR3 runs to 15 residues. From germline, CDR1 is SGDLS and CDR2 YYNGEE. V was trimmed by 3 bases and J by 1 base, leaving 10 bases between them. Here the CDR3 reads CASSGDSLNTGELFF. CDR3 DNA: TGTGCCAGCAGCGGGGACTCTCTGAACACCGGGGAGCTGTTTTTT.

This clonotype was observed a handful of times. The genes are TRBV7-8 and TRBJ1-1; 8 nucleotides line up with TRBD1. The V segment lost 5 bases and the J segment 10 bases; nucleotides outside the gene matches: 3. The length of the CDR3 is 11 residues. The germline gives CDR1 SGHVS, CDR2 FQNEAQ. The CDR3 loop is CASSQGATAFF. CDR3 bases: TGTGCCAGCAGCCAGGGGGCTACAGCTTTCTTT. The full variable domain, rest sourced from reference TRBV7-8 and TRBJ1-1, is GAGVSQSPRYKVAKRGQDVALRCDPISGHVSLFWYQQALGQGPEFLTYFQNEAQLDKSGLPSDRFFAERPEGSVSTLKIQRTQQEDSAVYLCASSQGATAFFGQGTRLTVV.

This clonotype has just a few counts. The CDR3 bases are TGTGCCAGCAGTGAATGGGCCCCAGCCTCGGAGGTGGGAGATACGCAGTATTTT. It is translated as CASSEWAPASEVGDTQYF. This chain links TRBV6-2 or TRBV6-3 with TRBJ2-3, with D perhaps matching TRBD2 (5 bases). This CDR3 is built from 18 residues. V was cut by 5 bases and J by 5 bases, with 26 bases left in between. The germline CDR1 and CDR2 sequences are MNHEY and SVGEGT.

This clonotype was counted only a few times. This chain links TRBV10-3 with TRBJ1-1, with TRBD1 matching 9 bases. The CDR3 runs 15 residues. Germline values: CDR1 ENHRY, CDR2 SYGVKD. V was pared by 9 bases and J by 0 bases, with 8 bases of the junction left unmatched. The CDR3 loop reads CAIHAGTGMNTEAFF. CDR3 sequence (DNA): TGTGCCATTCATGCCGGGACAGGGATGAACACTGAAGCTTTCTTT.